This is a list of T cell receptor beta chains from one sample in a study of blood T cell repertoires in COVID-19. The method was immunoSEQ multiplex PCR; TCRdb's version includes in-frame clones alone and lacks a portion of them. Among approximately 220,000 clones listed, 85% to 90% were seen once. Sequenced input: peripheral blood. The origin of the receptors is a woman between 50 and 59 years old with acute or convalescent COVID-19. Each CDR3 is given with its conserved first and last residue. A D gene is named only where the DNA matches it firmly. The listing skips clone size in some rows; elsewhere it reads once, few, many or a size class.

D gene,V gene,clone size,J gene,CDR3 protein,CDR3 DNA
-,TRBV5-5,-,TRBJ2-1,CASSLHGVAEQFF,TGTGCCAGCAGCTTGCACGGGGTCGCTGAGCAGTTCTTC
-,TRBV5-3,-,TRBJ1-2,CVFRGAVGYTF,TGTGTCTTCAGGGGTGCTGTGGGCTACACCTTC
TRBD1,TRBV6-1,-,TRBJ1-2,CASSDRTGALHGYTF,TGTGCCAGCAGTGACCGGACAGGGGCTCTTCATGGCTACACCTTC
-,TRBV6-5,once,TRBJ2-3,CASSDTTDTQYF,TGTGCCAGCTCGGACACCACAGATACGCAGTATTTT
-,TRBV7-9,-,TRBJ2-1,CASSNPSYEQFF,TGTGCCAGCAGCAATCCAAGCTATGAGCAGTTCTTC
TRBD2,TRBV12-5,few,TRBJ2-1,CASGASSGTYNEQFF,TGTGCTAGTGGTGCTTCTAGCGGGACCTACAATGAGCAGTTCTTC
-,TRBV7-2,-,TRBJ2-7,CASSLQGAGFEQYF,TGTGCCAGCAGCTTACAAGGGGCGGGGTTTGAGCAGTACTTC
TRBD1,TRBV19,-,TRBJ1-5,CASTRDSLGPQHF,TGTGCCAGTACCAGGGACAGCCTCGGGCCCCAGCATTTT
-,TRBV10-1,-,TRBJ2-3,CASKLRADTQYF,TGCGCCAGCAAGTTAAGAGCAGATACGCAGTATTTT
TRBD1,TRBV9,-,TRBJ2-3,CASSARNQGAWDTQYF,TGTGCCAGCAGCGCCCGGAACCAGGGGGCATGGGATACGCAGTATTTT
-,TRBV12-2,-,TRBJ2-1,CASRSTSSPGAYNEQFF,TGTGCAAGTCGCTCCACCTCCTCCCCGGGAGCGTACAATGAGCAGTTCTTC
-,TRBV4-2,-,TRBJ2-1,CASSQDVRVSYNEQFF,TGTGCCAGCAGCCAAGATGTACGCGTCTCCTACAATGAGCAGTTCTTC
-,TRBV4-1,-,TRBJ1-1,CASSRGHEAFF,TGCGCCAGCAGTCGGGGTCATGAAGCTTTCTTT
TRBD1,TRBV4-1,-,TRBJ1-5,CASSQASGTDQPQHF,TGCGCCAGCAGCCAAGCCTCTGGGACAGATCAGCCCCAGCATTTT
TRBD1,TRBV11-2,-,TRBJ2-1,CASSLGTGGGYNEQFF,TGTGCCAGCAGCTTAGGTACAGGGGGCGGGTACAATGAGCAGTTCTTC
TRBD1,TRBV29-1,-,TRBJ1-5,CSVQDRAGQPQHF,TGCAGCGTTCAGGACAGGGCTGGTCAGCCCCAGCATTTT
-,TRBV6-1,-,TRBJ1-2,CASSDAPGTEPFVYGYTF,TGTGCCAGCAGTGATGCACCGGGAACAGAACCTTTTGTCTATGGCTACACCTTC
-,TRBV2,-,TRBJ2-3,CASRPEGGGFTDTQYF,TGTGCCAGCAGACCCGAAGGAGGGGGCTTCACAGATACGCAGTATTTT
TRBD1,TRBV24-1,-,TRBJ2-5,CATSDGTGGYGETQYF,TGTGCCACCAGTGACGGGACAGGGGGCTATGGAGAGACCCAGTACTTC
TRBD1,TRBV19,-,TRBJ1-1,CASSTGTGITEAFF,TGTGCCAGTAGTACTGGGACAGGGATTACTGAAGCTTTCTTT